The T cell receptor beta chain under discussion was sequenced for a study of cytomegalovirus exposure and HLA in healthy donors. Study-wide results and limits: The study flagged about 150 TCR beta chains as cytomegalovirus-associated.

PCR employed 60 Vbeta and 13 Jbeta primers. Original methodology: Approximately 12 million of about 88 million unique TCR beta chains were shared, per a later count. Sequenced by immunoSEQ multiplex PCR; TCRdb stores in-frame clones only, minus some. V, J and clone size are those of that table, while D and trimming were read from the DNA. The sample carries 120,000 or so clones, about four fifths recorded once. For this clone: The antigen is unknown.

This receptor was obtained from a woman aged 45-65 years in good health and CMV-seropositive. The sample comprised PBMCs.

The CDR3 DNA is TGTGCCAGCAGTTCCCCCCCCTTAAACTATGGCTACACCTTC. Its translation: CASSSPPLNYGYTF. The gene calls are TRBV27 and TRBJ1-2; D not resolved. Germline loops: CDR1 MNHEY, CDR2 SMNVEV (reference sequence). V lost 4 bases and J 2 bases, leaving 11 bases between the germline ends. There are 14 residues in the CDR3.